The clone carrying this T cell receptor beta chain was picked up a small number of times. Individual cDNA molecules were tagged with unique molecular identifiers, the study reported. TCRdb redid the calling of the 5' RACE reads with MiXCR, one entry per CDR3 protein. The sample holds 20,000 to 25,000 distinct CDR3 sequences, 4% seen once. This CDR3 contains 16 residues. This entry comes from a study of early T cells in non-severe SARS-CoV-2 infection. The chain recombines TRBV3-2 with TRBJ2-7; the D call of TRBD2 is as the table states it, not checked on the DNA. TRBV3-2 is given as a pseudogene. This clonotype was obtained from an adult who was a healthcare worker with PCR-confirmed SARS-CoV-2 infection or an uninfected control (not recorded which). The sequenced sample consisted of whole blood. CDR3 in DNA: TGTGCCAGCAGCCAAGATCCCGGGACTCCATCCTACGAGCAGTACTTC. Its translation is CASSQDPGTPSYEQYF.